This T cell receptor (beta chain) was documented in a study of shared T cell receptors in the human thymus. Produced via immunoSEQ multiplex PCR; TCRdb's table is partial and in-frame only. The sample lists about 380,000 clones, around 95% occurring once. Trimming left V 5 bases short and J 3 bases short, with 10 bases between. In germline, CDR1 is SGHTA, CDR2 FQGNSA. The CDR3 is made up of 13 amino acids. This chain joins TRBV7-2 and TRBJ1-1, with D possibly matching TRBD1 (5 bases). The sample taken for sequencing was thymocytes. This TCR was recovered from a human donor. CDR3: CASSKGGDTEAFF. The CDR3 nucleotides read TGTGCCAGCAGCAAAGGAGGGGACACTGAAGCTTTCTTT.